The T cell receptor beta chain described here comes from a study of lymphopenia after photon versus proton radiotherapy. This clone has just one count. Its antigen remains unknown. Trimming stripped 5 bases from V and 2 bases from J, with 9 bases between. Germline V lookup: CDR1 MNHNS, CDR2 SASEGT. This CDR3 has 13 amino acids. TCRdb keeps only in-frame clones here, not all; method: immunoSEQ multiplex PCR. The sample yields some 41,000 clones, about 86% seen once. Findings and caveats of the study: Post-nadir TCR diversity decline inversely tracked overall survival among those who died. Under photons, naive T cells and diversity fell while effector/memory populations rose.

The sequenced sample was peripheral blood, obtained from a patient treated with proton-based radiotherapy. The sequence was collected from a woman aged 65 to 85 with pancreatic cancer. Some clones in this sample may be carry-over from other donors' samples. The chain recombines TRBV6-1 with TRBJ1-2; D possibly corresponds to TRBD1 (6 bases). The CDR3 spells CASSRGGNYGYTF. CDR3 bases: TGTGCCAGCAGTCGAGGGGGGAACTATGGCTACACCTTC.